This TCR beta chain was captured by sequencing in a study of monozygotic twins with inflammatory bowel disease. Concerning this clonotype: No antigen is known for it.

Study conclusions and caveats: Repertoire similarity did not differ between concordant and discordant twins, perhaps due to limited power.

Two rounds of nested PCR, of about 17 and 10 cycles, were run on TCRalpha and TCRbeta cDNA. Following a re-call of the 5' RACE reads, TCRdb has one entry per CDR3 protein and lacks DNA. This sample's clone table lists approximately 400,000 distinct CDR3 sequences. Sequencing was carried out using blood. This receptor was obtained from a human donor with ulcerative colitis or Crohn's disease, or a healthy co-twin of an affected twin (not recorded which).

This CDR3 reads CASSRPQANVLTF. The chain has TRBV18 and TRBJ2-6; TCRdb's D call, TRBD2, is unchecked because there is no DNA. CDR1 and CDR2 from the germline V gene are KGHSH and LQKENI. The CDR3 covers 13 residues.